One and the same sample provided the 27 T cell receptor beta chains below, sequenced in a study of sequential checkpoint blockade in melanoma. Specified treatment: randomized to nivolumab then ipilimumab (arm A) or the reverse (arm B). Method: immunoSEQ multiplex PCR; TCRdb's copy keeps in-frame clones and lacks some. The sample consists of fewer than 4,500 clones, approximately 15% of them appearing once. The sample here was tumor tissue (inferred from file names), taken from a patient given nivolumab and ipilimumab in sequence. These receptors originate from a human donor with melanoma.

This clone has only a few counts. The chain links TRBV19 to TRBJ2-7, with D tentatively TRBD1 (6 bases). Germline CDR1 LNHDA, CDR2 SQIVND (reference sequence). This CDR3 comprises 13 residues. V gave up 7 bases and J gave up 1 base, with 11 bases separating them. The CDR3 region is CASTPGQSYEQYF. The CDR3 DNA reads as TGTGCCAGTACCCCGGGACAATCCTACGAGCAGTACTTC.

Comments on this clone: At one of its ends the junction is not consistent with the germline gene, which may arise from a read error. This chain links TRBV19 with TRBJ2-7; D possibly corresponds to TRBD2 (5 bases). The CDR3 extends over 13 amino acids. CDR1 and CDR2 from the germline V gene are LNHDA and SQIVND (reference sequence). The CDR3 nucleotides read TGTGCCAGCAGTATGGGGAGATTCTACGAGCAGTACTTC. Protein: CASSMGRFYEQYF.

The chain couples TRBV29-1 to TRBJ2-1; perhaps TRBD1 as D (7 bases). CDR1 is SQVTM and CDR2 is ANQGSEA in the germline V gene. The CDR3 sequence is 14 residues long. V was pared by 7 bases and J by 6 bases, with 19 bases between. CDR3 in DNA: TGCAGCGCCGGGGGCAGGGGGATATCCAATGAGCAGTTCTTC. It translates to CSAGGRGISNEQFF.

In this sample, this clone turned up once. The V call is TRBV5-1, the J call TRBJ1-2; perhaps TRBD1 as D (6 bases). CDR1 and CDR2 (germline): SGHRS, YFSETQ. The CDR3 sequence is 16 residues long. V lost 4 bases and J 4 bases, leaving 20 bases between the germline ends. The CDR3 DNA reads TGCGCCAGCAGCCCCTATTCAGGACAGCTAAGCTATGGCTACACCTTC. This gives the protein CASSPYSGQLSYGYTF.

This clone was found many times. V is TRBV11-3 and J is TRBJ1-2; 11 bases line up with TRBD1. V shed 4 bases, J shed 4 bases, and the junction held 2 bases outside the gene matches. Germline values: CDR1 SGHNT, CDR2 YENEEA. The CDR3 totals 14 residues. In DNA form, the CDR3 reads TGTGCCAGCAGCTCGGACAGGGGGCCCTATGGCTACACCTTC. It specifies CASSSDRGPYGYTF.

This clone was seen a few times. This chain connects TRBV6-8 to TRBJ1-1, with 10 bases matching TRBD1. V trimming: 5 bases; J trimming: 1 base; junction bases outside the gene matches: 7. Looked up from germline, CDR1 is MNHGY and CDR2 is SAAAGT. The CDR3 extends over 16 amino acids. The CDR3 reads CASSPATGGRNTEAFF. In nucleotides, the CDR3 is TGTGCCAGCAGTCCAGCGACAGGGGGCCGGAACACTGAAGCTTTCTTT.

The chain couples TRBV6-8 to TRBJ1-4, with a tentative D call TRBD1 (6 bases). This CDR3 comprises 14 residues. V dropped 8 bases and J dropped 7 bases, with 17 bases sitting between them. The germline V gene has CDR1 MNHGY and CDR2 SAAAGT. The CDR3 here is CASSQGDTTEKLFF. The CDR3 nucleotides read TGTGCCAGCTCCCAAGGGGACACAACTGAAAAACTGTTTTTT.

A few counts support this clone. The limits of the CDR3 on the DNA are not certain, so only TCRdb's listed CDR3 is given. This chain links TRBV6-8 with TRBJ2-3; the D call in the table, TRBD2, was not verified against the DNA. Germline CDR1 and CDR2: MNHGY and SAAAGT. The CDR3 sequence runs 17 residues, both termini included. CDR3 residues: CASSSSTSGRAPDTQYF.

Only a few counts were recorded for this clone. This sequence joins TRBV14 and TRBJ2-5; D unclear. The germline V and J ends were trimmed by 0 bases and 5 bases, with 4 bases remaining between them. The CDR3 runs 12 residues. Germline V CDR1 and CDR2: SGHDN, FVKESK. In DNA, the CDR3 is TGTGCCAGCAGCCAAGACTGGGAGACCCAGTACTTC. Protein product: CASSQDWETQYF.

The V call is TRBV18, the J call TRBJ1-1, with D hard to call. Germline V gives CDR1 KGHSH, CDR2 LQKENI. V shed 0 bases and J shed 5 bases, with 13 bases lying between them. This CDR3 contains 15 residues. DNA for the CDR3: TGTGCCAGCTCACCACCCCGGGGAGGGCGGACTGAAGCTTTCTTT. Translation: CASSPPRGGRTEAFF.

The CDR3 reads CASSQYVGTVYGYTF. CDR3 DNA: TGTGCCAGCAGCCAATACGTTGGGACAGTCTATGGCTACACCTTC. This sequence joins TRBV14 and TRBJ1-2; 7 nucleotides match TRBD1. Germline lookup yields CDR1 SGHDN and CDR2 FVKESK. Unmatched junction bases numbered 7, after V lost 2 bases and J lost 4 bases. This CDR3 comprises 15 residues.

This clone was found many times. The chain links TRBV11-3 to TRBJ2-5; possible D gene TRBD1, 5 bases. The CDR3 contains 15 residues. The germline CDR1 and CDR2 sequences are SGHNT and YENEEA. V lost 4 bases and J 4 bases, leaving 16 bases between the germline ends. The CDR3 protein is CASSSNQGSGETQYF. DNA of the CDR3: TGTGCCAGCAGCTCGAACCAGGGATCTGGAGAGACCCAGTACTTC.

In its sample, this clone ranks as medium-sized (0.01 to 0.1%). J is TRBJ2-3 and V is TRBV11-3; TRBD1 agrees at 7 bases. CDR3 length equals 15 residues. Germline V gene sequence: CDR1 SGHNT, CDR2 YENEEA. J was trimmed by 4 bases and V by 3 bases; bases with no gene match: 7. CDR3 amino acids: CASSFTTGVADTQYF. CDR3 nucleotides: TGTGCCAGCAGCTTCACCACAGGGGTTGCAGATACGCAGTATTTT. Using reference TRBV11-3 and TRBJ2-3 for the parts outside the CDR3, the full variable domain is EAGVVQSPRYKIIEKKQPVAFWCNPISGHNTLYWYLQNLGQGPELLIRYENEEAVDDSQLPKDRFSAERLKGVDSTLKIQPAELGDSAVYLCASSFTTGVADTQYFGPGTRLTVL.

This clone has just a few counts. V usage is TRBV12-5 and J usage is TRBJ1-6; D possibly corresponds to TRBD1 (5 bases). This CDR3 has 18 amino acids. Germline lookup yields CDR1 LGHNT and CDR2 FRNRAP. V shed 5 bases and J shed 1 base, with 18 bases lying between them. DNA for the CDR3: TGTGCTAGTGGTAGTAGCACGGCAGACAGATCCTATAATTCACCCCTCCACTTT. Protein sequence: CASGSSTADRSYNSPLHF.

This clone rates as large. The chain combines TRBV19 with TRBJ2-7, with D perhaps TRBD2 (5 bases). The CDR3 sequence is 12 residues long. V was cut by 7 bases and J by 6 bases, with 13 bases left in between. Germline V gene lookup returns CDR1 LNHDA and CDR2 SQIVND (reference sequence). The CDR3, as DNA: TGTGCCAGTATCGGCGGGCTAGGCGAGCAGTACTTC. Its protein is CASIGGLGEQYF.

The chain employs TRBV28 and TRBJ2-3; D tentatively reads TRBD1 or TRBD2 (6 bases each). Germline V gene data show CDR1 as MDHEN and CDR2 as SYDVKM. The CDR3 has 18 residues. The V end was cut by 2 bases, the J end by 2 bases, with 20 bases between. The CDR3 coding sequence is TGTGCCAGCAGTTTAGGGGCTTACGGGGGCGATTTCACAGATACGCAGTATTTT. Protein product: CASSLGAYGGDFTDTQYF. Full variable domain (outside the CDR3, taken from reference TRBV28 and TRBJ2-3): DVKVTQSSRYLVKRTGEKVFLECVQDMDHENMFWYRQDPGLGLRLIYFSYDVKMKEKGDIPEGYSVSREKKERFSLILESASTNQTSMYLCASSLGAYGGDFTDTQYFGPGTRLTVL.

In its sample, this clone was seen a few times. The chain links TRBV4-1 to TRBJ2-7; no clear D gene. Germline lookup yields CDR1 MGHRA and CDR2 YSYEKL. The ends were cut back, 0 bases at V and 1 base at J, with 10 bases in the middle. The CDR3 totals 15 residues. The CDR3 bases are TGCGCCAGCAGCCAAGATAACGCCGCTTCCTACGAGCAGTACTTC. Protein product: CASSQDNAASYEQYF.

The sample holds a few counts of this clone. The gene calls are TRBV19 and TRBJ1-3; D not resolved. Germline CDR1 reads LNHDA; CDR2 reads SQIVND (reference sequence). V lost 4 bases to trimming and J lost 0 bases, with 1 base between them. This CDR3 has 12 residues. The CDR3 spells CASSTSGNTIYF. CDR3 DNA: TGTGCCAGTAGTACCTCTGGAAACACCATATATTTT.

Sample share makes this clone medium-sized. V usage is TRBV11-3 and J usage is TRBJ1-1, with 7 bases aligning to TRBD1. V gave up 4 bases and J gave up 7 bases; unmatched junction bases: 9. Germline V lookup: CDR1 SGHNT, CDR2 YENEEA. The CDR3 sequence is 14 residues long. CDR3 amino acids: CASSSPTGDFEAFF. CDR3 coding DNA: TGTGCCAGCAGCTCTCCAACAGGGGATTTTGAAGCTTTCTTT.

Judged by abundance, this clone is large (0.1 to 1%). The chain carries TRBV9 and TRBJ1-6; 7 bases agree with TRBD1. This CDR3 has 17 residues. Germline CDR1 is SGDLS and CDR2 is YYNGEE. J gave up 9 bases and V 2 bases, and 14 bases lay outside the gene matches. The CDR3 nucleotides read TGTGCCAGCAGCGTTCTTCCCGGAGACAGGGTTAGTTCACCCCTCCACTTT. Its protein product is CASSVLPGDRVSSPLHF.

Only a few counts were recorded for this clone. CDR3 sequence reads: CASRTATANVLTF. The CDR3 DNA reads TGTGCCAGCAGGACCGCCACGGCCAACGTCCTGACTTTC. The chain recombines TRBV28 with TRBJ2-6; D unresolved. Germline V lookup: CDR1 MDHEN, CDR2 SYDVKM. V lost 6 bases to trimming and J lost 6 bases, with 9 bases between them. The CDR3 loop spans 13 amino acids. The full variable domain, completed using reference TRBV28 and TRBJ2-6, is DVKVTQSSRYLVKRTGEKVFLECVQDMDHENMFWYRQDPGLGLRLIYFSYDVKMKEKGDIPEGYSVSREKKERFSLILESASTNQTSMYLCASRTATANVLTFGAGSRLTVL.

The chain has TRBV12-5 and TRBJ2-3; 7 nucleotides match TRBD1. The CDR3 contains 14 residues. Germline CDR1 is LGHNT and CDR2 is FRNRAP. The CDR3, as DNA: TGTGCCAGCACTGCGACAGGGTATACAGATACGCAGTATTTT. Encoded protein: CASTATGYTDTQYF.

The J gene is TRBJ2-3, the V gene TRBV11-3; 11 positions agree with TRBD2. Germline V CDR1 and CDR2: SGHNT, YENEEA. The ends lost 5 bases at V and 0 bases at J; junction bases unmatched: 7. CDR3 length: 17 amino acids. CDR3 amino acids: CASSVGSGGASTDTQYF. In DNA form, the CDR3 reads TGTGCCAGCAGCGTGGGTAGCGGGGGGGCTAGCACAGATACGCAGTATTTT.

The CDR3 bases are TGTGCCAGTAGTGGTCGGGGAGCGCCTAACTATGGCTACACCTTC. Translating gives CASSGRGAPNYGYTF. V is TRBV19 and J is TRBJ1-2, with D hard to call. Trimming pared 5 bases from V and 0 bases from J, leaving 13 bases between. CDR3 length: 15 residues. Germline assignment: CDR1 LNHDA and CDR2 SQIVND (reference sequence).

The rearrangement joins TRBV9 to TRBJ2-3, with D possibly being TRBD1 (6 bases). V lost 3 bases, J lost 2 bases, and 10 bases lay in between. Per germline, CDR1 SGDLS and CDR2 YYNGEE. This CDR3 comprises 14 residues. The CDR3 DNA reads as TGTGCCAGCAGCGCCGGGACAAACACAGATACGCAGTATTTT. Translated: CASSAGTNTDTQYF.

The genes are TRBV6-8 and TRBJ2-7; 9 positions match TRBD1. V dropped 2 bases and J dropped 5; count of bases not matched to a gene: 10. Germline V gene sequence: CDR1 MNHGY, CDR2 SAAAGT. The CDR3 totals 16 residues. CDR3 sequence (DNA): TGTGCCAGCAGTTACGTGGTGGGGGGACAGGGACACGAGCAGTACTTC. As protein: CASSYVVGGQGHEQYF.

This chain joins TRBV12-5 and TRBJ1-2, with 11 bases matching TRBD1. This CDR3 spans 14 amino acids. CDR1 and CDR2 from the germline V gene are LGHNT and FRNRAP. This chain's CDR3 is CASTNHGTGGGYTF. CDR3 DNA: TGTGCCAGCACAAACCACGGGACAGGGGGTGGCTACACCTTC.